The 4 T cell receptor beta chains below all came from one sample that was sequenced in a study of blood T cell repertoires in COVID-19. Method: immunoSEQ multiplex PCR; TCRdb's copy keeps in-frame clones and lacks some. The data contain a few hundred thousand clones, 80% to 90% of them singletons. Sequenced: peripheral blood. The source is a young man who had recovered from COVID-19.

The chain combines TRBV11-2 with TRBJ1-2, with 8 bases aligning to TRBD1. The CDR3 is 15 amino acids. Germline CDR1 is SGHAT and CDR2 is FQNNGV. V lost 5 bases and J lost 3; bases outside the gene matches: 8. The CDR3 here is CASSKGQEVDYGYTF. Written as DNA, the CDR3 is TGTGCCAGCAGCAAGGGACAGGAGGTTGACTATGGCTACACCTTC.

This chain joins TRBV5-1 and TRBJ2-2; 7 nucleotides line up with TRBD1. Germline V gene lookup returns CDR1 SGHRS and CDR2 YFSETQ. J lost 1 base, V lost 4 bases, and 4 bases had no gene match. The CDR3 covers 15 residues. The CDR3 sequence: CASSPDRLNTGELFF. In nucleotides, the CDR3 is TGCGCCAGCAGCCCGGACAGGTTGAACACCGGGGAGCTGTTTTTT.

This chain links TRBV5-4 with TRBJ2-3; D not certain. CDR1 SGHNT and CDR2 YYREEE come from the germline V gene (reference sequence). This CDR3 contains 12 residues. V lost 1 base, J lost 6 bases, and 6 bases lay in between. The CDR3 bases are TGTGCCAGCAGCTTGAATAGTGATACGCAGTATTTT. The encoded protein is CASSLNSDTQYF.

This clone was observed a single time. This rearrangement joins TRBV5-4 to TRBJ1-4, with D perhaps TRBD1 (5 bases). Per the germline V gene, CDR1 is SGHNT and CDR2 is YYREEE (reference sequence). The CDR3 has 19 amino acids. V was clipped by 4 bases and J by 0 bases, with 22 bases between them. CDR3 nucleotide sequence: TGTGCCAGCAGCCCTTCTAATTTGGAGGGAGGGGCAACTAATGAAAAACTGTTTTTT. Amino acid sequence: CASSPSNLEGGATNEKLFF.